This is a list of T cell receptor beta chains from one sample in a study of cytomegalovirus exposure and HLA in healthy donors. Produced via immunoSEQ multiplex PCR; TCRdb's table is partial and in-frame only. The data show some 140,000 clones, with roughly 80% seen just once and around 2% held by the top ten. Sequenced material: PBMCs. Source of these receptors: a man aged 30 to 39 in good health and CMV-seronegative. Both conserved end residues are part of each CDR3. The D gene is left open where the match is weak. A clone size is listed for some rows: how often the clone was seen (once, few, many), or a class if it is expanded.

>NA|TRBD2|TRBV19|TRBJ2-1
CASRALTSGNGDEQFF
TGTGCCAGTAGGGCCCTTACTAGCGGAAATGGCGATGAGCAGTTCTTC
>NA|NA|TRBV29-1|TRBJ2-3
CSVPRTDTQYF
TGCAGCGTCCCTCGCACAGATACGCAGTATTTT
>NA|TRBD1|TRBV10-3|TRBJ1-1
CASVGTGGMTEAFF
TGTGCCTCTGTGGGCACAGGGGGTATGACTGAAGCTTTCTTT
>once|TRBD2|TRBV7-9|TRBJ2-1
CASSSYGLAGYYEQFF
TGTGCCAGCAGCTCATACGGACTAGCGGGATACTATGAGCAGTTCTTC
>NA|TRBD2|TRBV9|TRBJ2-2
CASSPSGGRREGHTGELFF
TGTGCCAGCAGCCCCTCCGGGGGTCGGCGGGAGGGCCACACCGGGGAGCTGTTTTTT
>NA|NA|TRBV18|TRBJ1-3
CASSPPIGGPASYSSGNTIYF
TGTGCCAGCTCACCACCAATAGGGGGTCCGGCCTCGTACTCCTCCGGAAACACCATATATTTT
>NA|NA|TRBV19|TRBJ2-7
CASSIDPVRITGASYEQYF
TGTGCCAGTAGTATAGATCCGGTTCGCATTACGGGAGCCTCCTACGAGCAGTACTTC
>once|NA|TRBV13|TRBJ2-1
CASSLRQGTYNEQFF
TGTGCCAGCAGCTTAAGGCAGGGGACCTACAATGAGCAGTTCTTC
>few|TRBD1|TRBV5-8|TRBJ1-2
CASSPGQGGNYGYTF
TGTGCCAGCAGCCCCGGACAGGGGGGTAACTATGGCTACACCTTC
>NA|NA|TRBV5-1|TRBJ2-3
CASSFAGSTDTQYF
TGCGCCAGCAGCTTCGCCGGGAGCACAGATACGCAGTATTTT
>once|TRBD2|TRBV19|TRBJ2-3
CASSETSESTDTQYF
TGTGCCAGTAGCGAAACTAGCGAGAGCACAGATACGCAGTATTTT
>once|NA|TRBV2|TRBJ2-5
CASSEGGVLETQYF
TGTGCCAGCAGTGAAGGGGGGGTACTAGAGACCCAGTACTTC
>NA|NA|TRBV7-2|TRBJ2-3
CASSSSDSQPFTDTQYF
TGTGCCAGCAGCTCCTCCGACTCCCAGCCCTTCACAGATACGCAGTATTTT
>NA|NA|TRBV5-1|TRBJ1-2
CASSSAGRPGPTIPYGYTF
TGCGCCAGCAGCTCGGCGGGGAGACCGGGACCGACGATTCCCTATGGCTACACCTTC
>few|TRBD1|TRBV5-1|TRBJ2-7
CASSLGGQGYEQYF
TGCGCCAGCAGCTTGGGGGGACAGGGCTACGAGCAGTACTTC
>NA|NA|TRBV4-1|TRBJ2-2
CASSHLMSGWNTGELFF
TGCGCCAGCAGCCACCTAATGAGCGGGTGGAACACCGGGGAGCTGTTTTTT
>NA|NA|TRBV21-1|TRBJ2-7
CASSETGTETYEQYF
TGTGCCAGCAGCGAAACCGGGACAGAAACCTACGAGCAGTACTTC
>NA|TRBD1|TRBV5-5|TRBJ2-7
CASSPGQVSSYEQYF
TGTGCCAGCAGCCCTGGACAGGTGAGCTCCTACGAGCAGTACTTC
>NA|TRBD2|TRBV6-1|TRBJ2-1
CASSEGVAGNNEQFF
TGTGCCAGCAGTGAAGGGGTAGCGGGAAACAATGAGCAGTTCTTC
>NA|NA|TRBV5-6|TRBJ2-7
CASSLEAGASYEQYF
TGTGCCAGCAGCTTGGAAGCAGGGGCCTCCTACGAGCAGTACTTC
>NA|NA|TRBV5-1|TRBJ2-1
CASSVASQGYNEQFF
TGCGCCAGCAGCGTGGCCTCCCAGGGGTACAATGAGCAGTTCTTC
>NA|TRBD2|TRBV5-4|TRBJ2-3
CAGLEGGRTDTQYF
TGTGCCGGGCTGGAGGGCGGGAGAACAGATACGCAGTATTTT
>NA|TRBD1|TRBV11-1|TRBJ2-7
CASSFDRGYEQYF
TGTGCCAGCAGCTTCGACAGGGGCTACGAGCAGTACTTC